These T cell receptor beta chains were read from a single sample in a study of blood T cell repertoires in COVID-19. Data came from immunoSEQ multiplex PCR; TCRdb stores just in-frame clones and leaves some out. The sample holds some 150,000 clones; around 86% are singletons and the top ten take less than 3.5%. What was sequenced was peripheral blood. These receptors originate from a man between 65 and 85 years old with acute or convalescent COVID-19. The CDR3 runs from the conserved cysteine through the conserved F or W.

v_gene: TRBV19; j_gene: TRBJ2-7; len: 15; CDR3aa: CASSRGQGETYEQYF
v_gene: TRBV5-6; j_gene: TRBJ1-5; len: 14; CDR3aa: CASSPGGFNQPQHF
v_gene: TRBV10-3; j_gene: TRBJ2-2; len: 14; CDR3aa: CATGQVKETGELFF
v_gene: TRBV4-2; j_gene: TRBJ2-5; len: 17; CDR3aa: CASSQAHPSGSLETQYF
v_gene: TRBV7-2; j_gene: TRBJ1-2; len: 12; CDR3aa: CASSLQGGGYTF
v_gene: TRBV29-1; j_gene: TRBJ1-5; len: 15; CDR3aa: CSVGGSTGFNQPQHF
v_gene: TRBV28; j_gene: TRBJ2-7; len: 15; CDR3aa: CASRASGPSSYEQYF
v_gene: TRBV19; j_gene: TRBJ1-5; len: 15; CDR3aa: CASSQGQGTNQPQHF
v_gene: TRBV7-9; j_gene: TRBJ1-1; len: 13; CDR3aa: CASSPQGDTEAFF
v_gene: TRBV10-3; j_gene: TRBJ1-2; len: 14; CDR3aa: CAISPGGAGYGYTF
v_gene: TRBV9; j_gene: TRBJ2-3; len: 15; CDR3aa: CASKLQGQPTDTQYF
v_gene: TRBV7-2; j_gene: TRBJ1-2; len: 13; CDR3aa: CASSGKWPYGYTF
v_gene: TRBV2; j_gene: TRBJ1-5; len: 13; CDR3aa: CASNGRGNQPQHF
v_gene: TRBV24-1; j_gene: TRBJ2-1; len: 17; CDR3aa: CATSDSRGDSSYNEQFF
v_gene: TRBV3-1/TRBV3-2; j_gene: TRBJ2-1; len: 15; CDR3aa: CASSQVRGIWIEQFF